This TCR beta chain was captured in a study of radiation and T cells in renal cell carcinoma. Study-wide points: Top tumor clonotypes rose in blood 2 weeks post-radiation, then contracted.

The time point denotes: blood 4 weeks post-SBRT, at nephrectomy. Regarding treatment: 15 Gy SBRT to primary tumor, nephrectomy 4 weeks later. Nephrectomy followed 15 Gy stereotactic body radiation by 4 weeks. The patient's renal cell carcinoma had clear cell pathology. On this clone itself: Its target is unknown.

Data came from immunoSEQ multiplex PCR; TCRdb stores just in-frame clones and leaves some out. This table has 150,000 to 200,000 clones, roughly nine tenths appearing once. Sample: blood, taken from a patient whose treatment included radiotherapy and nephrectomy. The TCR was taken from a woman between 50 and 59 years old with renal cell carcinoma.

As DNA, the CDR3 is TGTGCCAGCAGCCAAGATAGTTCAGGGTCCGGGGAGCTGTTTTTT. Amino acids: CASSQDSSGSGELFF. V is TRBV4-2 and J is TRBJ2-2; possibly TRBD1 for D (5 bases). The germline V gene encodes CDR1 LGHNA and CDR2 YNFKEQ. Trimming took off 0 bases at V and 6 bases at J, with 11 bases between the two ends. The CDR3 spans 15 residues.